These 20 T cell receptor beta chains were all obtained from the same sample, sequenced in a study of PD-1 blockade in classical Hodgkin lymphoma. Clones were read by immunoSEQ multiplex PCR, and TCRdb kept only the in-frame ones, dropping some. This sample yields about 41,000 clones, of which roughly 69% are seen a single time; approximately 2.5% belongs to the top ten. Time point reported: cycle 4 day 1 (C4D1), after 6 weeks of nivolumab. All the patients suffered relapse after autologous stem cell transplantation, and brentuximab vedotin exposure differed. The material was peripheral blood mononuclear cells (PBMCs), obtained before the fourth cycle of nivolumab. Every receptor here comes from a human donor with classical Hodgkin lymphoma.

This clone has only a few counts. CDR3 sequence reads: CASSRTFGDSGWKTQYF. CDR3 sequence (DNA): TGCGCCAGCAGCCGAACCTTCGGTGACAGTGGTTGGAAGACCCAGTACTTC. This chain joins TRBV4-1 and TRBJ2-5, with a weak D call TRBD1 (5 bases). Trimming took off 4 bases at V and 6 bases at J, with 24 bases between the two ends. The CDR3 sequence is 17 residues long. CDR1 and CDR2 from the germline V gene are MGHRA and YSYEKL.

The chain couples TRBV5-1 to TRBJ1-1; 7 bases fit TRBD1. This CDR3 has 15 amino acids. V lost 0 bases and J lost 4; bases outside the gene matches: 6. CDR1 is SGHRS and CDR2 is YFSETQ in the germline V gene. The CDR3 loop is CASSLESGGSTEAFF. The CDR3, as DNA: TGCGCCAGCAGCTTGGAATCAGGGGGGAGCACTGAAGCTTTCTTT. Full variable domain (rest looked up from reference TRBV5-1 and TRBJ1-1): KAGVTQTPRYLIKTRGQQVTLSCSPISGHRSVSWYQQTPGQGLQFLFEYFSETQRNKGNFPGRFSGRQFSNSRSEMNVSTLELGDSALYLCASSLESGGSTEAFFGQGTRLTVV.

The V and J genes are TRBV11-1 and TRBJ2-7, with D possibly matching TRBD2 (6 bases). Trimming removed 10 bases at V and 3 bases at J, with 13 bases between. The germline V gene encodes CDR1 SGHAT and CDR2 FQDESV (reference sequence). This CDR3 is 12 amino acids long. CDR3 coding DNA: TGTGCCATCACGCGGGACGGCTACGAGCAGTACTTC. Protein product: CAITRDGYEQYF. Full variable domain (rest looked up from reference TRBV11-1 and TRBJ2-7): EAEVAQSPRYKITEKSQAVAFWCDPISGHATLYWYRQILGQGPELLVQFQDESVVDDSQLPKDRFSAERLKGVDSTLKIQPAELGDSAMYLCAITRDGYEQYFGPGTRLTVT.

DNA of the CDR3: TGTGCCAGCAGCTTAGACCTTAGACATAGCTACAATGAGCAGTTCTTC. It encodes CASSLDLRHSYNEQFF. The rearrangement uses TRBV11-3 and TRBJ2-1; D is unresolved. The CDR3 consists of 16 residues. Germline CDR1 SGHNT, CDR2 YENEEA. Trimming left V 0 bases short and J 3 bases short, with 12 bases between.

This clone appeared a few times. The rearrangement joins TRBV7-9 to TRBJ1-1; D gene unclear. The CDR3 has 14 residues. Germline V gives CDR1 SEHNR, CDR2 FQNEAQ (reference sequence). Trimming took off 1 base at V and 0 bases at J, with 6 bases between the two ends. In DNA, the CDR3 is TGTGCCAGCAGCTTAGGCCTCATGAACACTGAAGCTTTCTTT. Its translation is CASSLGLMNTEAFF.

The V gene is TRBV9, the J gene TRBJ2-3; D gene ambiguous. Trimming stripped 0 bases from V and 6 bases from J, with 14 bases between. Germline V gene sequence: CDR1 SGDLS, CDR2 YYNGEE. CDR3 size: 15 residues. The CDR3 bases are TGTGCCAGCAGCGTAGCAGACCGTCTGGCGGATACGCAGTATTTT. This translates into CASSVADRLADTQYF.

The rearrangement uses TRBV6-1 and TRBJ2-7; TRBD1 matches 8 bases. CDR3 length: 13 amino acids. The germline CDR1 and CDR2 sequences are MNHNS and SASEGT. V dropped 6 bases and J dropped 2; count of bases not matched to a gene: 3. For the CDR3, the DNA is TGTGCCAGCAGAGGACAGGGAACCTACGAGCAGTACTTC. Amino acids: CASRGQGTYEQYF.

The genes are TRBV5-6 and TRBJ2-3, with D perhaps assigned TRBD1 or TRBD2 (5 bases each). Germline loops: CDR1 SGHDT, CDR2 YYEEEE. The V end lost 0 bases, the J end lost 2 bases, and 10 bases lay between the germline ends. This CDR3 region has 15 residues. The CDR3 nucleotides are TGTGCCAGCAGCTTGGGGGGGACCTTCACAGATACGCAGTATTTT. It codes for CASSLGGTFTDTQYF.

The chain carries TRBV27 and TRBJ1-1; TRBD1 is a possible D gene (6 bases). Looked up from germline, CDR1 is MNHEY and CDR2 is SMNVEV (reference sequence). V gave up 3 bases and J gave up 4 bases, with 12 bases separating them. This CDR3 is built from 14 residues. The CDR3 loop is CASSFGGQGTEAFF. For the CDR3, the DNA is TGTGCCAGCAGTTTCGGGGGGCAGGGCACTGAAGCTTTCTTT.

The CDR3: CASRKTGISGNTIYF. The CDR3 region has the DNA TGTGCCAGCCGAAAGACAGGGATCTCTGGAAACACCATATATTTT. V gene TRBV18 combines with J gene TRBJ1-3; 7 bases fit TRBD1. This CDR3 spans 15 amino acids. Germline CDR1 KGHSH, CDR2 LQKENI. V dropped 8 bases and J dropped 0; count of bases not matched to a gene: 7.

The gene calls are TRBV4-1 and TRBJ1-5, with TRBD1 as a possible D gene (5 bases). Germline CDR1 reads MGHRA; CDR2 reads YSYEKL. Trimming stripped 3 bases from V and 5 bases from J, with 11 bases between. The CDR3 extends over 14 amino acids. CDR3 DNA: TGCGCCAGCAGCCACCCCGGGACCTATCAGCCCCAGCATTTT. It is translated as CASSHPGTYQPQHF.

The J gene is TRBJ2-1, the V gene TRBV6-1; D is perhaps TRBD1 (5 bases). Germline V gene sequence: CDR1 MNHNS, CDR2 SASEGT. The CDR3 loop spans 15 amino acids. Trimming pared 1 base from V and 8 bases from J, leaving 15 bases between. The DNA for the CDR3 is TGTGCCAGCAGTGAAGACAGGAGCAAAATCGATGAGCAGTTCTTC. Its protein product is CASSEDRSKIDEQFF.

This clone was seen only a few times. The CDR3 reads CAISESLSGGNYGYTF. CDR3 DNA sequence: TGTGCCATCAGTGAGTCTTTGTCAGGGGGTAACTATGGCTACACCTTC. The V call is TRBV10-3, the J call TRBJ1-2; 7 bases are shared with TRBD1. Germline CDR1 is ENHRY and CDR2 is SYGVKD. This CDR3 is built from 16 residues. Losses at the gene ends were 0 bases for V and 1 base for J; bases not matched to a gene: 5.

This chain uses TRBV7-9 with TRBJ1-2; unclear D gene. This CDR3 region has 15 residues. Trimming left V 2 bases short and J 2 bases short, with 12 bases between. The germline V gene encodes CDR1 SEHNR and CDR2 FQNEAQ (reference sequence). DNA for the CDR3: TGTGCCAGCAGCTTACTGGCAGCTCCAAACTATGGCTACACCTTC. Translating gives CASSLLAAPNYGYTF. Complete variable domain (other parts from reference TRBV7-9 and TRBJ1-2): DTGVSQNPRHKITKRGQNVTFRCDPISEHNRLYWYRQTLGQGPEFLTYFQNEAQLEKSRLLSDRFSAERPKGSFSTLEIQRTEQGDSAMYLCASSLLAAPNYGYTFGSGTRLTVV.

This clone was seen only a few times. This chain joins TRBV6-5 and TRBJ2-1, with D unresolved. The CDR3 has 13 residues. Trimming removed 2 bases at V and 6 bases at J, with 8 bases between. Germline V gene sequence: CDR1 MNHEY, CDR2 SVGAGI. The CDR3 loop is CASSYLGSNEQFF. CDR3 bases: TGTGCCAGCAGTTACCTGGGGTCCAATGAGCAGTTCTTC.

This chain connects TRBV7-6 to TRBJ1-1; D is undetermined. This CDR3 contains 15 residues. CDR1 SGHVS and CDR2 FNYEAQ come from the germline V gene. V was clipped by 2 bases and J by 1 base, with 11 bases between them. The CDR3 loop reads CASSLRAAGNTEAFF. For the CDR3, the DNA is TGTGCCAGCAGCTTAAGGGCTGCGGGGAACACTGAAGCTTTCTTT.

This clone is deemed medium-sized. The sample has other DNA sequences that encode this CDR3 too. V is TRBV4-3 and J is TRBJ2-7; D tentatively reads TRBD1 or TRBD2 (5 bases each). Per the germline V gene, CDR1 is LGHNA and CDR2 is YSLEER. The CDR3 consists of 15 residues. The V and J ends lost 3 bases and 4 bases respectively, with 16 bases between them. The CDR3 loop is CASSQDSRGPYEQYF. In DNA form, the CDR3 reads TGCGCCAGCAGCCAGGACTCGAGGGGCCCTTACGAGCAGTACTTC.

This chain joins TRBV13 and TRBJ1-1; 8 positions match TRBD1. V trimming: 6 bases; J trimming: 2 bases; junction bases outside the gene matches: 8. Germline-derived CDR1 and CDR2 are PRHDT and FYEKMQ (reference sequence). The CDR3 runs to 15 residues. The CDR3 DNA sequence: TGTGCCAGCAGTACCCGGACAGGGAGTAACACTGAAGCTTTCTTT. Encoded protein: CASSTRTGSNTEAFF.

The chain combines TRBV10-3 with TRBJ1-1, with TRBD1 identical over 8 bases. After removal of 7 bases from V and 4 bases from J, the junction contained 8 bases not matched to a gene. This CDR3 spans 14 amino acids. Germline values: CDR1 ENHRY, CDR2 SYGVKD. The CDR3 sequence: CAIKFGQGATEAFF. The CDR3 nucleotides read TGTGCCATCAAGTTCGGACAGGGTGCCACTGAAGCTTTCTTT.

Here the CDR3 reads CASSHLYQDSYGYTF. The CDR3 DNA follows: TGTGCCAGCAGCCACCTCTACCAGGACAGCTATGGCTACACCTTC. V and J are TRBV5-8 and TRBJ1-2; perhaps TRBD1 as D (6 bases). The ends were cut back, 4 bases at V and 4 bases at J, with 17 bases in the middle. Germline V gene lookup returns CDR1 SGHTS and CDR2 YDEGEE. CDR3 size: 15 residues.